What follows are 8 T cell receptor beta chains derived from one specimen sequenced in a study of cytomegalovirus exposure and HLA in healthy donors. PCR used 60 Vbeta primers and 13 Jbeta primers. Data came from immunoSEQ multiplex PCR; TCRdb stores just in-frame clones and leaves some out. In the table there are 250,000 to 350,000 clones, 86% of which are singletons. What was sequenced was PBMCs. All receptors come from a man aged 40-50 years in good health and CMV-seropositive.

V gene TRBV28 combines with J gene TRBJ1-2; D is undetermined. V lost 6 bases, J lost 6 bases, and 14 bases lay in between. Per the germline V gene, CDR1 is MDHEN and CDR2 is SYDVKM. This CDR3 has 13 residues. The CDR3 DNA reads TGTGCCAGCAGCCTAACACGCCGGGATGGCTACACCTTC. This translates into CASSLTRRDGYTF.

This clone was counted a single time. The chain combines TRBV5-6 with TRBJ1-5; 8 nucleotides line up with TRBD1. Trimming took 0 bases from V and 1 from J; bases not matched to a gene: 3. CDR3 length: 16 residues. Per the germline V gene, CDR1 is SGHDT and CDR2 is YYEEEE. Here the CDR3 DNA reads TGTGCCAGCAGCTTGGCCAGGGGGCCGAGCAATCAGCCCCAGCATTTT. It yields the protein CASSLARGPSNQPQHF.

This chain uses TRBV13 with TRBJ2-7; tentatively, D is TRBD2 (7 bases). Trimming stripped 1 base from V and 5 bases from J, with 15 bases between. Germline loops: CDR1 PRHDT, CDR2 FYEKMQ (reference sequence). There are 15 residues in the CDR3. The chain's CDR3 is CASSLAVRGGDEQYF. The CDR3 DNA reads TGTGCCAGCAGCTTAGCGGTCAGGGGAGGGGACGAGCAGTACTTC.

The CDR3 is CASSFLAGVETQYF. In DNA form, the CDR3 reads TGTGCCAGCAGCTTCCTGGCGGGAGTTGAGACCCAGTACTTC. The chain joins TRBV7-3 to TRBJ2-5, with 7 bases identical to TRBD2. Germline values: CDR1 SGHTA, CDR2 FQGTGA. This CDR3 contains 14 residues. After removal of 3 bases from V and 5 bases from J, the junction contained 6 bases not matched to a gene.

CDR3 sequence: CASSLVIAGGHEQFF. The CDR3 DNA is TGCGCCAGCAGCTTGGTAATAGCGGGAGGGCACGAGCAGTTCTTC. This chain connects TRBV5-1 to TRBJ2-1; 11 bases agree with TRBD2. Germline CDR1 SGHRS, CDR2 YFSETQ. J gave up 10 bases and V 0 bases, and 6 bases lay outside the gene matches. This CDR3 is 15 amino acids long.

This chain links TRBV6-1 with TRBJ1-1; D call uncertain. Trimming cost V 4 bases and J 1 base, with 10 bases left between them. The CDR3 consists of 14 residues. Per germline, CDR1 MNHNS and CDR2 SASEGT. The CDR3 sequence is CASSVGPTNTEAFF. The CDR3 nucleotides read TGTGCCAGCAGTGTCGGTCCTACGAACACTGAAGCTTTCTTT.

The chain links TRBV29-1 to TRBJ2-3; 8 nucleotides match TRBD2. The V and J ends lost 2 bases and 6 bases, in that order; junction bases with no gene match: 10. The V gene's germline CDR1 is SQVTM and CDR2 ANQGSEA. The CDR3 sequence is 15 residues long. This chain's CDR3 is CSVEPRAGVVDTQYF. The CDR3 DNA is TGCAGCGTTGAACCCCGAGCGGGAGTCGTGGATACGCAGTATTTT.

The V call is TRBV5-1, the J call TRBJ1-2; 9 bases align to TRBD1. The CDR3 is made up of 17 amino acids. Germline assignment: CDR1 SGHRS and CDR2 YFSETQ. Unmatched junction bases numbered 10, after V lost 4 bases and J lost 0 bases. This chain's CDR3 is CASSNTGTGLANYGYTF. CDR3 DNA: TGCGCCAGCAGCAATACCGGGACAGGGCTTGCTAACTATGGCTACACCTTC.